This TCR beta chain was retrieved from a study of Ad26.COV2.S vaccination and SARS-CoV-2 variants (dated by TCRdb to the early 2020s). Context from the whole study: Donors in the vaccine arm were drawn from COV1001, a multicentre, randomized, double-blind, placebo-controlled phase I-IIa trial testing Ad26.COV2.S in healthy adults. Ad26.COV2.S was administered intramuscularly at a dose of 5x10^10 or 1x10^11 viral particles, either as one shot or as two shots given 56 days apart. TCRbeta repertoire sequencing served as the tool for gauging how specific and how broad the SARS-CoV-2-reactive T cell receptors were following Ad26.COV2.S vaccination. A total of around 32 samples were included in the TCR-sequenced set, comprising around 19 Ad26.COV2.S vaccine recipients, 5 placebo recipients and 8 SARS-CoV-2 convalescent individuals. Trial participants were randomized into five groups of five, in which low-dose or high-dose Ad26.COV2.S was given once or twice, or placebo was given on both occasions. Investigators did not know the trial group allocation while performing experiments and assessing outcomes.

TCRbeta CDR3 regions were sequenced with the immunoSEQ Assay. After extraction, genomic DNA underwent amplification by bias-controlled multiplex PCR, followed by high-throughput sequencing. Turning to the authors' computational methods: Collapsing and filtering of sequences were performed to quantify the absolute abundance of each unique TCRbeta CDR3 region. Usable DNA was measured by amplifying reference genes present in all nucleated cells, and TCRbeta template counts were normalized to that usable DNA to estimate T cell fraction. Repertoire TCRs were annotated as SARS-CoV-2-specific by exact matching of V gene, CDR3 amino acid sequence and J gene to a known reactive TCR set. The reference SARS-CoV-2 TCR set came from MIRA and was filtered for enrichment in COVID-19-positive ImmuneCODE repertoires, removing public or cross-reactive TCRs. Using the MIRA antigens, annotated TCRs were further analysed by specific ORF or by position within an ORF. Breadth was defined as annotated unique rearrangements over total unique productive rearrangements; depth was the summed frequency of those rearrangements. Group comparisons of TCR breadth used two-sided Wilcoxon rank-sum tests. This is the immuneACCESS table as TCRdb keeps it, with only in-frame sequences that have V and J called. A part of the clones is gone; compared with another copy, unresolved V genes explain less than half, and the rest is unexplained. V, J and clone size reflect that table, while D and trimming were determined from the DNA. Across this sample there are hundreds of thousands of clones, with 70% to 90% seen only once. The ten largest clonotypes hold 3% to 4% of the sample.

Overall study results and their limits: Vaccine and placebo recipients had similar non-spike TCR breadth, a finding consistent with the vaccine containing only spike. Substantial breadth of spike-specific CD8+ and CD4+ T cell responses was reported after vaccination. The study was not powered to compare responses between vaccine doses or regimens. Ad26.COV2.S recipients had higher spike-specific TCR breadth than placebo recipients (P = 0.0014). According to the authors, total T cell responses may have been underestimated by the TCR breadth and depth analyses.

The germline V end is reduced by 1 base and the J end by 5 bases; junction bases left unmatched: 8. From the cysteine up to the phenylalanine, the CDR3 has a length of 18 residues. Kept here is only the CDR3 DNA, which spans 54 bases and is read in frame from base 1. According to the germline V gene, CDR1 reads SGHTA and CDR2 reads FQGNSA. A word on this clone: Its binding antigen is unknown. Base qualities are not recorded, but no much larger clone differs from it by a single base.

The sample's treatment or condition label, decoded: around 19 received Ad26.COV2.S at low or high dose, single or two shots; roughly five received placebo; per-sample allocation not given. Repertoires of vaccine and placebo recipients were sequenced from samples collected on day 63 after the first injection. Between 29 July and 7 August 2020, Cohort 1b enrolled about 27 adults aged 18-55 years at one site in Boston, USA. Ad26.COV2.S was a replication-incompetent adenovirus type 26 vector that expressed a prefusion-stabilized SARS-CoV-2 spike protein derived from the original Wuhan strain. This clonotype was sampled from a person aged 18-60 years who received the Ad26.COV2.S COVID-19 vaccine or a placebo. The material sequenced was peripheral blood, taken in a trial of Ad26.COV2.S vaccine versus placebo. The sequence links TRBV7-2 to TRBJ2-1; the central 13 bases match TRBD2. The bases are TGTGCCAGCAGCTTAGGACTAGCGGGGGGACCGCTTAACAATGAGCAGTTCTTC. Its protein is CASSLGLAGGPLNNEQFF. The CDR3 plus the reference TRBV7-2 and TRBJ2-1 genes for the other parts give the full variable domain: GAGVSQSPSNKVTEKGKDVELRCDPISGHTALYWYRQSLGQGLEFLIYFQGNSAPDKSGLPSDRFSAERTGGSVSTLTIQRTQQEDSAVYLCASSLGLAGGPLNNEQFFGPGTRLTVL.